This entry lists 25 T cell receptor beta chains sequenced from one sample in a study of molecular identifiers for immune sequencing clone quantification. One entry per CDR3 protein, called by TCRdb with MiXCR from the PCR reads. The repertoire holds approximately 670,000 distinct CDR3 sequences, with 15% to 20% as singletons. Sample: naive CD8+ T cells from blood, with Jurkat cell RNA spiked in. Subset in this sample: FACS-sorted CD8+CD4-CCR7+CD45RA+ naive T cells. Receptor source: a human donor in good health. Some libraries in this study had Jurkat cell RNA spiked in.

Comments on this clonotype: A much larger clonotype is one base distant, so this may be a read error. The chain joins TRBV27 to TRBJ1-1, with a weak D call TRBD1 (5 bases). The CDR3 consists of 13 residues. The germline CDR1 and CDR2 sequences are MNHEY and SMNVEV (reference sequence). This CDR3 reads CGSSFREGTEAFF. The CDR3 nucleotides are TGTGGCAGCAGTTTTCGTGAGGGGACTGAAGCTTTCTTT.

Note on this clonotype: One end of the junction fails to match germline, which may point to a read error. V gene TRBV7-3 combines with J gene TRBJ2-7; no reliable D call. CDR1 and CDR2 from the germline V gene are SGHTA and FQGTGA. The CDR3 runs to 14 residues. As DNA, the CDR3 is TGTGCCGGCAGCTTAACGGCGCCAGGTAGCGAGCAGTACTTC. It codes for CAGSLTAPGSEQYF. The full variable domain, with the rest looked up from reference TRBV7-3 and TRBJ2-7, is GAGVSQTPSNKVTEKGKYVELRCDPISGHTALYWYRQSLGQGPEFLIYFQGTGAADDSGLPNDRFFAVRPEGSVSTLKIQRTERGDSAVYLCAGSLTAPGSEQYFGPGTRLTVT.

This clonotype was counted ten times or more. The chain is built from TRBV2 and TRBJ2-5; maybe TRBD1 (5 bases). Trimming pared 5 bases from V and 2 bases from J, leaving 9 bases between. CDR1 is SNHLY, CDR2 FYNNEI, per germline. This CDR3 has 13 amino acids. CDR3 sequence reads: CASSITGQETQYF. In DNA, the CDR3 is TGTGCCAGCAGTATAACAGGTCAAGAGACCCAGTACTTC.

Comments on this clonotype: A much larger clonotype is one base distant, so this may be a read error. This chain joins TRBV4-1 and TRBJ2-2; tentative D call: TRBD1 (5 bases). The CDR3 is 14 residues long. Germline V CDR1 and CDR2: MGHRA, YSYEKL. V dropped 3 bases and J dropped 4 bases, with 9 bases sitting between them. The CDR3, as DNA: TGCGCCAGCAGCCAGACAGTGAGCACCGGGGAGCTGTTTTTT. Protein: CASSQTVSTGELFF.

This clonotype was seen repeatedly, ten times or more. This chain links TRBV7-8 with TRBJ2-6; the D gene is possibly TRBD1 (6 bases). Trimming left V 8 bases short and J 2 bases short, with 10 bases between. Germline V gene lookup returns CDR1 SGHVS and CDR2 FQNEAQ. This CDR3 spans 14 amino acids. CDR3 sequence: CASPTGTGANVLTF. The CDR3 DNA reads TGTGCCAGCCCTACAGGGACTGGGGCCAACGTCCTGACTTTC.

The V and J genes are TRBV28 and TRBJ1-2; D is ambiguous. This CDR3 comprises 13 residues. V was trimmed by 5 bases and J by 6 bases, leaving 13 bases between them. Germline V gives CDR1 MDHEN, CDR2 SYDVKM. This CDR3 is CASSVWAGNGYTF. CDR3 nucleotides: TGTGCCAGCAGTGTGTGGGCGGGAAATGGCTACACCTTC.

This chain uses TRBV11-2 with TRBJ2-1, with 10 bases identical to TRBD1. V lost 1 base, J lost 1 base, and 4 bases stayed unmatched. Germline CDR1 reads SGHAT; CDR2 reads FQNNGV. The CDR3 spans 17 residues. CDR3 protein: CASSLATGGFSYNEQFF. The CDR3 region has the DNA TGTGCCAGCAGCTTAGCGACAGGGGGCTTTTCCTACAATGAGCAGTTCTTC.

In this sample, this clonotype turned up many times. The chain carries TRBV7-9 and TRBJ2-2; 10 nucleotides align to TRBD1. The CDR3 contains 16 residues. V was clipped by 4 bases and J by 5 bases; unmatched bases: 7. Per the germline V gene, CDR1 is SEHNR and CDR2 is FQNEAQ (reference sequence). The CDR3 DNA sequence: TGTGCCAGCAGCTCCCGGGACAGGGGCTGGACCGGGGAGCTGTTTTTT. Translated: CASSSRDRGWTGELFF.

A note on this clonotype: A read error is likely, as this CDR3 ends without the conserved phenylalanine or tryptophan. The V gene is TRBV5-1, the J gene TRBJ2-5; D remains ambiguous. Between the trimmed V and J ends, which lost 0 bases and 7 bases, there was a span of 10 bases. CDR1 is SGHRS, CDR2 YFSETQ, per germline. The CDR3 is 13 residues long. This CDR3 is CASSLELEGTQYS. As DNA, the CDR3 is TGCGCCAGCAGCTTGGAATTAGAAGGGACCCAGTACTCC.

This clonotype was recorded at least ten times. CDR3 sequence (DNA): TGTGCCAGCAGCTTTAGCGGGTCGTGGGGAGATACGCAGTATTTT. Its translation: CASSFSGSWGDTQYF. The V gene is TRBV5-5, the J gene TRBJ2-3, with TRBD2 matching 7 bases. Germline V gene data show CDR1 as SGHKS and CDR2 as YYEKEE (reference sequence). V trimming: 2 bases; J trimming: 5 bases; junction bases outside the gene matches: 8. The CDR3 extends over 15 amino acids. Full variable domain (missing parts from reference TRBV5-5 and TRBJ2-3): DAGVTQSPTHLIKTRGQQVTLRCSPISGHKSVSWYQQVLGQGPQFIFQYYEKEERGRGNFPDRFSARQFPNYSSELNVNALLLGDSALYLCASSFSGSWGDTQYFGPGTRLTVL.

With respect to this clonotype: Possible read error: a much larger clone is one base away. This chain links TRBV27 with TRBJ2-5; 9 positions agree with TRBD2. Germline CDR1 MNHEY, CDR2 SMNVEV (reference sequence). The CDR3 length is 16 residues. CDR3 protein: CASSDVLAGSQEIQYF. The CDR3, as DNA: TGTGCCAGCAGCGACGTCCTAGCGGGGTCCCAAGAGATCCAGTACTTC.

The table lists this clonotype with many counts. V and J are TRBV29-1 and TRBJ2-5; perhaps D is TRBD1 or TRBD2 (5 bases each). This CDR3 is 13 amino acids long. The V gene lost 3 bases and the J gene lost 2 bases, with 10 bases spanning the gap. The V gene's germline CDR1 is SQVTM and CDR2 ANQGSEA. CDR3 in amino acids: CSVDIWGQETQYF. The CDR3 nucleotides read TGCAGCGTTGATATTTGGGGGCAAGAGACCCAGTACTTC.

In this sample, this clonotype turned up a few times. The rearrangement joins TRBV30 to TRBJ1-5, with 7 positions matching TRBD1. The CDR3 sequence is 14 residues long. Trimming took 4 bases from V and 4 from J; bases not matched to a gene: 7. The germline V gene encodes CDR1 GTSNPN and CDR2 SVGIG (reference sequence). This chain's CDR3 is CAWNQGQLNQPQHF. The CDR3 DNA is TGTGCCTGGAACCAGGGACAGTTGAATCAGCCCCAGCATTTT. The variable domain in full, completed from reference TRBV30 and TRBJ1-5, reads SQTIHQWPATLVQPVGSPLSLECTVEGTSNPNLYWYRQAAGRGLQLLFYSVGIGQISSEVPQNLSASRPQDRQFILSSKKLLLSDSGFYLCAWNQGQLNQPQHFGDGTRLSIL.

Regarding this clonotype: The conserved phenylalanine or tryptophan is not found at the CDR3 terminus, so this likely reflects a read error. Written as DNA, the CDR3 is TGTGCCAGCAGCATCGAGACAGACTACGAGCAGTACTCC. Residues: CASSIETDYEQYS. The J gene is TRBJ2-7, the V gene TRBV7-9, with a weak D call TRBD1 (5 bases). Germline V lookup: CDR1 SEHNR, CDR2 FQNEAQ (reference sequence). With 5 bases removed from V and 3 bases from J, the gap between germline ends came to 11 bases. CDR3 length: 13 residues.

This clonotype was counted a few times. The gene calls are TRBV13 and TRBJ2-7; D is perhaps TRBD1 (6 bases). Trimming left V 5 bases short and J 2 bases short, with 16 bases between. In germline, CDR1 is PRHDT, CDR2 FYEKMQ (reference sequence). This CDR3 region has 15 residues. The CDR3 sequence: CASSEQDSLPYEQYF. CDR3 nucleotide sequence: TGTGCCAGCAGCGAACAGGACAGCCTTCCCTACGAGCAGTACTTC.

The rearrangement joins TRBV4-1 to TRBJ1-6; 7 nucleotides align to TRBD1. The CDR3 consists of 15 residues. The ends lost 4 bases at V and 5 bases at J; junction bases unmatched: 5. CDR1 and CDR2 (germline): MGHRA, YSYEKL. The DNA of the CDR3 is TGCGCCAGCAGCCGAGGGACAGCCAATAATTCACCCCTCCACTTT. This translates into CASSRGTANNSPLHF.

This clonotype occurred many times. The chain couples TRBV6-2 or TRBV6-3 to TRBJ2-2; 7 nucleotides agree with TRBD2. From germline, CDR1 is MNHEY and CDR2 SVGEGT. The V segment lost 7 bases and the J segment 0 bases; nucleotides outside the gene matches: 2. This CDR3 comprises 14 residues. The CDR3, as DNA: TGTGCCAGCAAGCGGGACCCGAACACCGGGGAGCTGTTTTTT. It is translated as CASKRDPNTGELFF.

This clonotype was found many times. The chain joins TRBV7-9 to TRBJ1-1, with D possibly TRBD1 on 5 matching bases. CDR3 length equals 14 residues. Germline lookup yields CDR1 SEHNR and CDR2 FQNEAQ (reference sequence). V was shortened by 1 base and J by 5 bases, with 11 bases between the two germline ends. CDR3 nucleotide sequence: TGTGCCAGCAGCTTAGTTAAGACAGTTACTGAAGCTTTCTTT. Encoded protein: CASSLVKTVTEAFF.

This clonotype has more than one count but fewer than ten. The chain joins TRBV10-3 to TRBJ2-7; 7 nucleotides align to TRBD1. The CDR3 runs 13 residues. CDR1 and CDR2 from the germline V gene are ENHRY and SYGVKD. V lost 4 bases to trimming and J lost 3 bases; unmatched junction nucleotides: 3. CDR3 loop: CAISVGTVYEQYF. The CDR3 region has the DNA TGTGCCATCAGTGTGGGGACAGTCTACGAGCAGTACTTC.

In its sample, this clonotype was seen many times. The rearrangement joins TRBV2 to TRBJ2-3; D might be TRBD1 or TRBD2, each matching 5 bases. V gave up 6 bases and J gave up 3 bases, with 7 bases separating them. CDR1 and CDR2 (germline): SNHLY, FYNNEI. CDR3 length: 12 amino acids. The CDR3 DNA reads TGTGCCAGCAGGGGGGAAACAGATACGCAGTATTTT. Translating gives CASRGETDTQYF.

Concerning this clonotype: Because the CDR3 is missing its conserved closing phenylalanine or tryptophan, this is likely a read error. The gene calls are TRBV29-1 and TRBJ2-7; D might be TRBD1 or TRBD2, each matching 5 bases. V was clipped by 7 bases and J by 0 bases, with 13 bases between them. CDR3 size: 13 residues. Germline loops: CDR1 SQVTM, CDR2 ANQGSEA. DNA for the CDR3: TGCAGCGCGGGGCAGGGCAGCTCCTACGAGCAGTACCTC. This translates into CSAGQGSSYEQYL.

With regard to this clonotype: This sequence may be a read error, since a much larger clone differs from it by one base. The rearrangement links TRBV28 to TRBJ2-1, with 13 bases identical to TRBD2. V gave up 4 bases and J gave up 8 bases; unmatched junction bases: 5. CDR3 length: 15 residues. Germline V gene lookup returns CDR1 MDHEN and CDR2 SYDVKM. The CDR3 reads CASSSLAGGHDEQFF. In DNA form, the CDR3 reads TGTGCCAGCAGTTCACTAGCGGGAGGGCACGATGAGCAGTTCTTC. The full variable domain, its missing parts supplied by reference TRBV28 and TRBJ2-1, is DVKVTQSSRYLVKRTGEKVFLECVQDMDHENMFWYRQDPGLGLRLIYFSYDVKMKEKGDIPEGYSVSREKKERFSLILESASTNQTSMYLCASSSLAGGHDEQFFGPGTRLTVL.

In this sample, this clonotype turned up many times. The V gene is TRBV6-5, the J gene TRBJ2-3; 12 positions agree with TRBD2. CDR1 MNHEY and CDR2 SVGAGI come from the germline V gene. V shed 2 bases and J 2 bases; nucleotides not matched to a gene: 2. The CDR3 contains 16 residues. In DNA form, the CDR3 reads TGTGCCAGCAGTTACGGACTAGCGGGATACACAGATACGCAGTATTTT. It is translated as CASSYGLAGYTDTQYF.

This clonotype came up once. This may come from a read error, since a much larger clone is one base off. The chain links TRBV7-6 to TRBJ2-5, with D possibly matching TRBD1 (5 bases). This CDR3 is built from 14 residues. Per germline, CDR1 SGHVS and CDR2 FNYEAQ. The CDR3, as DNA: TGTGCCAACAGCCCCCGACAGCCCGGAGAGACCCAGTACTTC. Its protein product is CANSPRQPGETQYF.

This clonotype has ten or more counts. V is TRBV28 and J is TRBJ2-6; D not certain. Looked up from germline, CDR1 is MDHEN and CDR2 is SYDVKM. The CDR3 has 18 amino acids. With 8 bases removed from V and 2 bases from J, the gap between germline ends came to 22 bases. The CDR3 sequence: CASHFLQTSSAGANVLTF. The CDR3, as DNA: TGTGCCAGCCATTTTTTGCAGACAAGCTCGGCTGGGGCCAACGTCCTGACTTTC.